This TCR beta chain was captured in a study of blood T cell repertoires in COVID-19. Method: immunoSEQ multiplex PCR; TCRdb's copy keeps in-frame clones and lacks some. The sample comprises about 220,000 clones, about four fifths of which are singletons, and 3% to 4% rests with the top ten. The CDR3 spans 16 residues. CDR1 SGHTA and CDR2 FQGTGA come from the germline V gene. V shed 5 bases, J shed 8 bases, and the junction held 15 bases outside the gene matches. The count of this clone is one. The V call is TRBV7-3, the J call TRBJ1-2; 9 bases are a match to TRBD1. The receptor was derived from an elderly woman with acute or convalescent COVID-19. Sequenced material: peripheral blood. The CDR3 sequence: CASSLMNPGQGYGYTF. In DNA, the CDR3 is TGTGCCAGCAGCCTTATGAATCCGGGACAGGGCTACGGCTACACCTTC.